One sample yielded the 7 T cell receptor beta chains listed below, sequenced in a study of blood T cell repertoires in COVID-19. Sequenced by immunoSEQ multiplex PCR; TCRdb stores in-frame clones only, minus some. The sample lists about 240,000 clones; more than 75% were seen once. Material: PBMCs or T cells enriched from blood (not recorded which). Receptors originate from a woman in her thirties or forties with acute COVID-19.

The count of this clone is one. The rearrangement uses TRBV6-6 and TRBJ2-1; perhaps TRBD1 as D (6 bases). The CDR3 runs 15 residues. CDR1 and CDR2 from the germline V gene are MNHNY and SVGAGI (reference sequence). The V end lost 5 bases, the J end lost 4 bases, and 15 bases lay between the germline ends. CDR3 residues: CASSPRTVGYNEQFF. CDR3 sequence (DNA): TGTGCCAGCAGTCCCCGGACAGTTGGTTACAATGAGCAGTTCTTC.

The chain couples TRBV24-1 to TRBJ2-5; 8 bases match TRBD1. The V gene end was trimmed by 2 bases and the J gene end by 5 bases; junction bases not matched to a gene: 9. The CDR3 spans 16 residues. Germline CDR1 and CDR2: KGHDR and SFDVKD. CDR3 in amino acids: CATSDSTTGAGETQYF. In DNA form, the CDR3 reads TGTGCCACCAGTGATTCCACGACAGGGGCGGGGGAGACCCAGTACTTC.

The chain links TRBV7-8 to TRBJ2-1, with D uncertain. V was cut by 0 bases and J by 6 bases, with 18 bases left in between. Germline loops: CDR1 SGHVS, CDR2 FQNEAQ. The CDR3 has 17 residues. The CDR3, as DNA: TGTGCCAGCAGCTTAGCGCCCCCCTTCTCCTGGAGCAATGAGCAGTTCTTC. Translated, it gives CASSLAPPFSWSNEQFF. The complete variable domain, with remaining parts taken from reference TRBV7-8 and TRBJ2-1, reads GAGVSQSPRYKVAKRGQDVALRCDPISGHVSLFWYQQALGQGPEFLTYFQNEAQLDKSGLPSDRFFAERPEGSVSTLKIQRTQQEDSAVYLCASSLAPPFSWSNEQFFGPGTRLTVL.

This clone was counted once. The chain has TRBV11-2 and TRBJ2-1, with unresolved D. From germline, CDR1 is SGHAT and CDR2 FQNNGV. Trimming shortened V by 4 bases and J by 8 bases, and 24 bases separated the two germline ends. The CDR3 runs to 17 residues. CDR3 DNA: TGTGCCAGCAGCTACCTAATAGGAGTCCACAACAATGATGAGCAGTTCTTC. Protein product: CASSYLIGVHNNDEQFF.

This clone came up once. The CDR3 spells CASRLSRTGGSGNTIYF. The CDR3 region has the DNA TGTGCCAGCAGACTCTCGAGGACAGGGGGCTCTGGAAACACCATATATTTT. The V gene is TRBV5-6, the J gene TRBJ1-3, with 10 positions matching TRBD1. V was pared by 5 bases and J by 0 bases, with 8 bases of the junction left unmatched. CDR3 size: 17 residues. Germline V lookup: CDR1 SGHDT, CDR2 YYEEEE.

The chain has TRBV4-1 and TRBJ1-4; 7 bases are a match to TRBD1. The CDR3 contains 15 residues. The ends lost 0 bases at V and 5 bases at J; junction bases unmatched: 3. CDR1 MGHRA and CDR2 YSYEKL come from the germline V gene. CDR3 coding DNA: TGCGCCAGCAGCCAAGATCTGACAGGGAATGAAAAACTGTTTTTT. The encoded protein is CASSQDLTGNEKLFF.

The rearrangement uses TRBV27 and TRBJ2-7, with TRBD2 matching 13 bases. Germline V gives CDR1 MNHEY, CDR2 SMNVEV (reference sequence). CDR3 size: 17 residues. J gave up 3 bases and V 6 bases, and 11 bases lay outside the gene matches. CDR3 in DNA: TGTGCCAGCAGCTCCCCCTGGACTAGCGGGGGAGACTACGAGCAGTACTTC. Its translation is CASSSPWTSGGDYEQYF.